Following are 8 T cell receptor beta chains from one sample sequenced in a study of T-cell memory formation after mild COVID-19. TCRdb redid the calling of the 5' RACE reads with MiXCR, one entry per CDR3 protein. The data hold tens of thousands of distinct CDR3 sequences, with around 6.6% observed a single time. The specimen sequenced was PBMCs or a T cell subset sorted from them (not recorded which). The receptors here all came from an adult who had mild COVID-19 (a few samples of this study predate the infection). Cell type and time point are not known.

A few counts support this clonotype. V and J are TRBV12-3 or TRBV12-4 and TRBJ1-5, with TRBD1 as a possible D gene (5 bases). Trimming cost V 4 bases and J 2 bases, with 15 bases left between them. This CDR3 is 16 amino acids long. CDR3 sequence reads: CASSSLIGGGNQPQHF. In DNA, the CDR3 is TGTGCCAGCAGTTCCTTGATCGGGGGTGGCAATCAGCCCCAGCATTTT.

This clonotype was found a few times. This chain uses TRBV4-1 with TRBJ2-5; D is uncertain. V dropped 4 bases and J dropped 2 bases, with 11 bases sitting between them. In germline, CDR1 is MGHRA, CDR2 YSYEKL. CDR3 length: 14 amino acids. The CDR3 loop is CASSPGPSQETQYF. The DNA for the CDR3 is TGCGCCAGCAGCCCCGGGCCTTCTCAAGAGACCCAGTACTTC.

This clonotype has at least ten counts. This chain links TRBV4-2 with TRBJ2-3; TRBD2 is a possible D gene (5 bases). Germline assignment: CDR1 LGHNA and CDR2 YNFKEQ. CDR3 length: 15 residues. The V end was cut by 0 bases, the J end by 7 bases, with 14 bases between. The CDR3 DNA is TGTGCCAGCAGCCAAGAAGGGTCTAGCAAGAATACGCAGTATTTT. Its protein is CASSQEGSSKNTQYF.

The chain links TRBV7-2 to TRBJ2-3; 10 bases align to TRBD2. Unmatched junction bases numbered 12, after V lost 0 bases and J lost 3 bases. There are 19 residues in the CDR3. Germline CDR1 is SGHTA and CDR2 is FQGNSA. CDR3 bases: TGTGCCAGCAGCTTAGCGTATCCTAAGCGGGAGGGGGGGACAGATACGCAGTATTTT. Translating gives CASSLAYPKREGGTDTQYF.

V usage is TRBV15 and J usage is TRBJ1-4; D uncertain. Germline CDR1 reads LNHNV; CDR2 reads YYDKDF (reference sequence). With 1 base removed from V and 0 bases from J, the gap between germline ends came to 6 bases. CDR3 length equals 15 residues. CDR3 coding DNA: TGTGCCACCAGCAGAGCCACTACAACTAATGAAAAACTGTTTTTT. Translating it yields CATSRATTTNEKLFF.

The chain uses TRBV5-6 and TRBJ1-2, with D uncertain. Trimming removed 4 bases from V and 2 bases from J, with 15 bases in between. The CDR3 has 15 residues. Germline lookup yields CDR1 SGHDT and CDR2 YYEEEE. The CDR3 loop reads CASSLRQTVNYGYTF. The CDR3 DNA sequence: TGTGCCAGCAGCCTGAGGCAGACTGTAAACTATGGCTACACCTTC.

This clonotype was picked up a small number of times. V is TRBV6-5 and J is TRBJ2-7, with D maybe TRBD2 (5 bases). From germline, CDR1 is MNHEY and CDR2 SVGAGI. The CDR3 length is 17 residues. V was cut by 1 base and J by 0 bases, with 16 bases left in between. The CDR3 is CASSYLPPTGSSYEQYF. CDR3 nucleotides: TGTGCCAGCAGTTACTTACCCCCGACGGGGAGCTCCTACGAGCAGTACTTC.

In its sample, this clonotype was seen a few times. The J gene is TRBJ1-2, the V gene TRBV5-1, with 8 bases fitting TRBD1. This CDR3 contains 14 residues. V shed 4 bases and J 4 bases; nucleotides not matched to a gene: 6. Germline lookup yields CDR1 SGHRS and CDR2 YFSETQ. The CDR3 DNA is TGCGCCAGCAGCAGAGACAGGGGAGGCTATGGCTACACCTTC. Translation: CASSRDRGGYGYTF.